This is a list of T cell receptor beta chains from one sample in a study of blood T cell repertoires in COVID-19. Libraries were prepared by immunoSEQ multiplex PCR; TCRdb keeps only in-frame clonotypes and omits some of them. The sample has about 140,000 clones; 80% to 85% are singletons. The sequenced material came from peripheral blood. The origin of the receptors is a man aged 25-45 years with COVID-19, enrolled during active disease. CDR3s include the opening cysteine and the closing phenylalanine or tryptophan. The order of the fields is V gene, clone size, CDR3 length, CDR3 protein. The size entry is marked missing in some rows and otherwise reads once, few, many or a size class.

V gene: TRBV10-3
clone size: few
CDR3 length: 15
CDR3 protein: CAISEPGHPTGELFF

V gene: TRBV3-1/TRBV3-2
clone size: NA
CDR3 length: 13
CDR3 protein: CASSQEGSLPKYF

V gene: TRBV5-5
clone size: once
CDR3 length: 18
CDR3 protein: CASSSGTSGRGRTDTQYF

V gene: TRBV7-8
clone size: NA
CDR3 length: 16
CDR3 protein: CASSMSLAGYTDTQYF

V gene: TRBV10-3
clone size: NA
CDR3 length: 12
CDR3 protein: CAISGQTDTQYF

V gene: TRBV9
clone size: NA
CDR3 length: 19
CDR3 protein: CASSVGGRSGLARTDTQYF

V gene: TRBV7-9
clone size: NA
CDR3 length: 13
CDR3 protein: CASSLERQHTIYF

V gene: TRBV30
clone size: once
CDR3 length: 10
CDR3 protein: CAWSRGEQFF

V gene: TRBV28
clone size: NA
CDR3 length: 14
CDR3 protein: CASSLAGAKNIQYF

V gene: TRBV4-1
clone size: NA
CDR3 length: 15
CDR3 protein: CASSQDPGDGETQYF

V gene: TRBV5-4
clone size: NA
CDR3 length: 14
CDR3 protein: CASSLAGDYYGYTF

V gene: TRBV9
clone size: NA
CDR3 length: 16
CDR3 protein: CASSPTGQGGTYEQYF

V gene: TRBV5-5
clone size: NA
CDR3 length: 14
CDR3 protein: CASSLWGVSYEQYF

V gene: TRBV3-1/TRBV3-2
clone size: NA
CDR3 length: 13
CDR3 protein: CASSQETSYEQYF

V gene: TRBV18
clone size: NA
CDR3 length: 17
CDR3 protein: CASSAISGTDSGNTIYF

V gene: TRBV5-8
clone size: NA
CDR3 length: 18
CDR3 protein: CASSLAPWLAGETDEQYF

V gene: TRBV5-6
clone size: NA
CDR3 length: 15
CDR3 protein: CASSSDRGSNSPLHF

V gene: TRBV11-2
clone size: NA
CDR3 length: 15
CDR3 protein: CASSLDRTSGYEQYF

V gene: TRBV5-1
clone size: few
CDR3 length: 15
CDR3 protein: CASSFVREAPYEQYF

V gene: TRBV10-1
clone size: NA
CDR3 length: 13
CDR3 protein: CASSESGRNEQFF

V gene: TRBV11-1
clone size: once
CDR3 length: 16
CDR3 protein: CASSRGQGAPPYEQYF

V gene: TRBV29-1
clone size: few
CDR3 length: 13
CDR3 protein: CSVGAQGNQPQHF

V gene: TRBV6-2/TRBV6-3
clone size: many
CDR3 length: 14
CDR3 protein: CASSYTSGAYEQYF

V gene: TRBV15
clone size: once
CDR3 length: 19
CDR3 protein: CATSGKQGLAGVQSYEQYF

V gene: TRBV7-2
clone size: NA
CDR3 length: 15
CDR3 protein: CASTNWGENDQPQHF

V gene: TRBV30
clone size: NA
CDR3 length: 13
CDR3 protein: CAWSGQVNQPQHF

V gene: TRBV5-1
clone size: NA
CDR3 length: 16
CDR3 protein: CASSLGTSGRWNEQFF

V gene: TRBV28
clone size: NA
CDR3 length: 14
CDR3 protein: CASSVGGGSNEQFF

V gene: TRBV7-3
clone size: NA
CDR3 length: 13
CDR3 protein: CASSFRPQGGYTF

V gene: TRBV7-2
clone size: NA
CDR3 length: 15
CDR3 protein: CASSFGLSGANVLTF

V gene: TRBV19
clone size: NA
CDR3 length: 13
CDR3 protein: CASINRGFGGYTF

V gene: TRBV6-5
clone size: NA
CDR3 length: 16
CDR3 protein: CASSYSRFTAKNIQYF

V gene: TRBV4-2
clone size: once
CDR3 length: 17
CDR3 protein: CASSPTGYSSGANVLTF

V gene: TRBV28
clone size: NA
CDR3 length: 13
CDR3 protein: CASQTSTSYEQYF

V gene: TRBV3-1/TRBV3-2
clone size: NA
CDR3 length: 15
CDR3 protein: CASSPPLGNTGELFF

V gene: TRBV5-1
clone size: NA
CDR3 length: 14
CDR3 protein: CASSPGQGMTEAFF

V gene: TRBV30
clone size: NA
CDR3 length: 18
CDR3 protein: CAWRGLGGGRPSYNEQFF

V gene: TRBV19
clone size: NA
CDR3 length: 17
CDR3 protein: CASSMKGHLLGQETQYF

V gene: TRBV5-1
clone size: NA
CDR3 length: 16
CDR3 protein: CASSPGTSGRTDTQYF

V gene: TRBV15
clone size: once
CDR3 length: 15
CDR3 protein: CATSNPDSSGNTIYF

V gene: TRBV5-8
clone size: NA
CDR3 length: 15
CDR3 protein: CASTPRGSIYYEQYF

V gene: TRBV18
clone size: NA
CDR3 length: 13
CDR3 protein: CASSPQGGDTQYF

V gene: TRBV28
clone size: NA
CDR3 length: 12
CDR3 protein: CASRMPGTRNTF

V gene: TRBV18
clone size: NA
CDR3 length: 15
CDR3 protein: CASSPRGEGTDTQYF

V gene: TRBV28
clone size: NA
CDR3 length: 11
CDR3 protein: CATINRETQYF

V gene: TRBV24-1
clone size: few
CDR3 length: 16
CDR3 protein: CATSGLTGASYNEQFF

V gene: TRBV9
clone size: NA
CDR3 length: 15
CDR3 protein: CASSVQGSLGNTIYF

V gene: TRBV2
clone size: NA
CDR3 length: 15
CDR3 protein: CASSEYRQSNQPQHF

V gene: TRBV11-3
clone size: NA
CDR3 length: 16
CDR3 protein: CASSSTSAHSYNEQFF

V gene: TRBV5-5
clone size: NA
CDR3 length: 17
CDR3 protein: CASSLAYSRGRNSPLHF

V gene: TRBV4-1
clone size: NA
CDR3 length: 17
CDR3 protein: CASSQSGTSGPTDTQYF

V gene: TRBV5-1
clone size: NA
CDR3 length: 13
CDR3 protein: CASSLANSGNQFF